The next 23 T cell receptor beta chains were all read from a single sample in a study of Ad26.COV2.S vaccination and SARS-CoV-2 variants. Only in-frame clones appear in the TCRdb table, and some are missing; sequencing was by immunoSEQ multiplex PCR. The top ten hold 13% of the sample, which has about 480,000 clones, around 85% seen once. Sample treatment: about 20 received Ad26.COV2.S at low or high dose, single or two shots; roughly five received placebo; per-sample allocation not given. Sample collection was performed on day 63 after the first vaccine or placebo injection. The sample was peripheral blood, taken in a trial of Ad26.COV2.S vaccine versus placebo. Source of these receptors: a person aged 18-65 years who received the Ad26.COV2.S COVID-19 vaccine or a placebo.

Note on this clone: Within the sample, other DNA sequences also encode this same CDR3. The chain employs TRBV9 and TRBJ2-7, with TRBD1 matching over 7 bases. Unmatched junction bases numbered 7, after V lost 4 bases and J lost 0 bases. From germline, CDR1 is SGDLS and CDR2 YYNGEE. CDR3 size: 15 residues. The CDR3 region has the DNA TGTGCCAGCAGCCCCCGACAGGGTAGCTCCTACGAGCAGTACTTC. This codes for CASSPRQGSSYEQYF.

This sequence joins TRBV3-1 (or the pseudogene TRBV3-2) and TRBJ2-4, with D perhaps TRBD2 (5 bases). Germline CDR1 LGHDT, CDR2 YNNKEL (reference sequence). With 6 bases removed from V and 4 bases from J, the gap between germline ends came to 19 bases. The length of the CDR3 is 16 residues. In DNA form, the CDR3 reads TGTGCCAGCAGTCTCGGTTCTTGGGAGAGAAAAAACATTCAGTACTTC. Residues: CASSLGSWERKNIQYF.

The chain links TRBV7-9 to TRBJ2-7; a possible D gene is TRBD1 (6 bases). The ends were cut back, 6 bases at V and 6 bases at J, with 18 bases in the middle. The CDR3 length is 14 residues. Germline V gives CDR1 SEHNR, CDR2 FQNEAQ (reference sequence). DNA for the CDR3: TGTGCCAGCAGGACTGTGGGGGCACGAGGCGAGCAGTACTTC. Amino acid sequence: CASRTVGARGEQYF.

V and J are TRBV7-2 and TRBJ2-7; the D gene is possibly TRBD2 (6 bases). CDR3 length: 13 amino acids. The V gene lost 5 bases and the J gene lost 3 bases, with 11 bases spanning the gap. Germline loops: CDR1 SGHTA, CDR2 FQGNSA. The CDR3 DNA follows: TGTGCCAGCAGCCCTACCGGGGGCTACGAGCAGTACTTC. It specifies CASSPTGGYEQYF.

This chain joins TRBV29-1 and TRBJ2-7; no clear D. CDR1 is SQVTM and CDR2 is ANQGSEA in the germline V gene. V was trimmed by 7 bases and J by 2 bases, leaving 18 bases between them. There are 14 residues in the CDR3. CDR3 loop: CSATPRQTPYEQYF. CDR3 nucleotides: TGCAGCGCCACCCCTCGGCAGACTCCCTACGAGCAGTACTTC.

In DNA, the CDR3 is TGTGCCGGGGGGGGGCCGTATCAGCCCCAGCATTTT. Protein product: CAGGGPYQPQHF. The chain couples TRBV2 to TRBJ1-5; possibly TRBD1 for D (6 bases). The CDR3 consists of 12 residues. Trimming removed 11 bases from V and 5 bases from J, with 13 bases in between. Germline V gives CDR1 SNHLY, CDR2 FYNNEI.

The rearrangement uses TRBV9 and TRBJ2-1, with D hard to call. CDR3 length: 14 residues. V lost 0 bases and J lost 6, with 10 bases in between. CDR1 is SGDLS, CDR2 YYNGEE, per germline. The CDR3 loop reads CASSVGVVSNEQFF. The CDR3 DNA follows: TGTGCCAGCAGCGTAGGTGTAGTTTCCAATGAGCAGTTCTTC.

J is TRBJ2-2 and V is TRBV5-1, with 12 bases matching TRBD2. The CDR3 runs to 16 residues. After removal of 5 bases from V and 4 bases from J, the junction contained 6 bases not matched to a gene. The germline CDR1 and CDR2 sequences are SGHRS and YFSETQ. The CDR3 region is CASRRLAGGVTGELFF. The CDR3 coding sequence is TGCGCCAGCAGACGTCTAGCGGGAGGGGTCACCGGGGAGCTGTTTTTT.

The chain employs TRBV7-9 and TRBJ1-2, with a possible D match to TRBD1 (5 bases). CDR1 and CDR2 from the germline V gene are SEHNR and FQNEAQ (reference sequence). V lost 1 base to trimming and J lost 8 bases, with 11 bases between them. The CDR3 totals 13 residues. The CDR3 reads CASSLVGGKGYTF. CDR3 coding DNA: TGTGCCAGCAGCTTAGTCGGGGGAAAAGGCTACACCTTC. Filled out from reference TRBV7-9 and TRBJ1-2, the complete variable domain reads DTGVSQNPRHKITKRGQNVTFRCDPISEHNRLYWYRQTLGQGPEFLTYFQNEAQLEKSRLLSDRFSAERPKGSFSTLEIQRTEQGDSAMYLCASSLVGGKGYTFGSGTRLTVV.

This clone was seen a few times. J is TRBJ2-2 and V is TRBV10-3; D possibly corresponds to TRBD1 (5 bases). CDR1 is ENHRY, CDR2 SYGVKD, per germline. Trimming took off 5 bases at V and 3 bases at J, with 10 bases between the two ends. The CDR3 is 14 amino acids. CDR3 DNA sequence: TGTGCCATCAGTAAGGGGCGCGACACCGGGGAGCTGTTTTTT. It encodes CAISKGRDTGELFF.

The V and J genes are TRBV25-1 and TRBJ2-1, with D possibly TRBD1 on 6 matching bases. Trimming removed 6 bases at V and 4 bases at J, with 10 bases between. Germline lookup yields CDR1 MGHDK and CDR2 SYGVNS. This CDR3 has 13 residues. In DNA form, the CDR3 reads TGTGCCAGCAGAGGACAGATATACAATGAGCAGTTCTTC. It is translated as CASRGQIYNEQFF.

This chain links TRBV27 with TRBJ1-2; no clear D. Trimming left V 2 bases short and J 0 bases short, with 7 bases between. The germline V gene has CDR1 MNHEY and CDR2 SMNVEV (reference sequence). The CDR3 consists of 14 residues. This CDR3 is CASSLVGANYGYTF. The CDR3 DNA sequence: TGTGCCAGCAGTTTAGTGGGAGCTAACTATGGCTACACCTTC.

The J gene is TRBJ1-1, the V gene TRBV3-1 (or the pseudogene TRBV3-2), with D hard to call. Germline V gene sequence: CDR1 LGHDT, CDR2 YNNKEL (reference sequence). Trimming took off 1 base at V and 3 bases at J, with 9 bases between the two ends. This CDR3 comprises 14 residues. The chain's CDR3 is CASSQGPGHTEAFF. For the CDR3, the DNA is TGTGCCAGCAGCCAAGGACCCGGACACACTGAAGCTTTCTTT.

The CDR3 spells CASSLDGSSTDTQYF. The CDR3 region has the DNA TGTGCCAGCAGCTTAGACGGGTCGAGCACAGATACGCAGTATTTT. This chain links TRBV11-2 with TRBJ2-3; D uncertain. Trimming left V 0 bases short and J 0 bases short, with 7 bases between. This CDR3 is built from 15 residues. In germline, CDR1 is SGHAT, CDR2 FQNNGV.

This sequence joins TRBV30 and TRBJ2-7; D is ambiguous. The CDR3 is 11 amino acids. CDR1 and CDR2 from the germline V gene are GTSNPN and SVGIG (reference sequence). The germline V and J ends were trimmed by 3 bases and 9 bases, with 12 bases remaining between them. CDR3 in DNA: TGTGCCTGGAGCTCCCCGACCGTGCAGTACTTC. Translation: CAWSSPTVQYF.

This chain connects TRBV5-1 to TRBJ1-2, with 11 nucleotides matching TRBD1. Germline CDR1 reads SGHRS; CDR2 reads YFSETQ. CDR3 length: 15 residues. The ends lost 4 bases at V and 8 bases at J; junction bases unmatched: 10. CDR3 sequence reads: CASSEIGTGGRGYTF. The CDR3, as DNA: TGCGCCAGCAGCGAGATCGGGACAGGGGGACGAGGCTACACCTTC.

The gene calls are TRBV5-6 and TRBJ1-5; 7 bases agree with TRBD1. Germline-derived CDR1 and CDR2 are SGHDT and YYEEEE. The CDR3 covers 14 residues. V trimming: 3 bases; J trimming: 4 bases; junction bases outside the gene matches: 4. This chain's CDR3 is CASSSGQFNQPQHF. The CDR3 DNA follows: TGTGCCAGCAGCTCGGGACAGTTTAATCAGCCCCAGCATTTT.

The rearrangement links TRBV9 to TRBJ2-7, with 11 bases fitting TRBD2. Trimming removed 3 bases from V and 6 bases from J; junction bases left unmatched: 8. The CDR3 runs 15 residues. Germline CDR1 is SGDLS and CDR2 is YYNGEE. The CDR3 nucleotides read TGTGCCAGCAGCGGAACTAGCGGGAGACCCATCGAGCAGTACTTC. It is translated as CASSGTSGRPIEQYF.

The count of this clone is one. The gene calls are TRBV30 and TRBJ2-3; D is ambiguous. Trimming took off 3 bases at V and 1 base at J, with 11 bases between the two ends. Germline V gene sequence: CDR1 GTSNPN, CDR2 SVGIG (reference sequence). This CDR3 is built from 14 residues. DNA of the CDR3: TGTGCCTGGAGAGGTTGGGCGGGCACAGATACGCAGTATTTT. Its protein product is CAWRGWAGTDTQYF.

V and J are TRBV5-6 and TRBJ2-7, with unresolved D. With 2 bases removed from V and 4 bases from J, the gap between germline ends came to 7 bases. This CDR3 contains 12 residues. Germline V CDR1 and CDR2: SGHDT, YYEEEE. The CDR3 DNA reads TGTGCCAGCAGCTTAAATTTATACGAGCAGTACTTC. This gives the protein CASSLNLYEQYF.

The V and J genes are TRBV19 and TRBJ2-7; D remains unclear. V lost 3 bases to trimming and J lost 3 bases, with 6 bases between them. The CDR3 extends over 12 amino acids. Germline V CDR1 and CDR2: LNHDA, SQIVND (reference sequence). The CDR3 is CASSIIGYEQYF. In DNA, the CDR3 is TGTGCCAGTAGTATTATTGGCTACGAGCAGTACTTC.

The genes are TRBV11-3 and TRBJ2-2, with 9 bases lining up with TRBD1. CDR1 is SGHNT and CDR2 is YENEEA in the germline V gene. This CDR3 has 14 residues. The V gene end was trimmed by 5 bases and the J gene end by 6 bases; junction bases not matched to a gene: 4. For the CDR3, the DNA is TGTGCCAGCAGCCGGGACAGGGTATCCGGGGAGCTGTTTTTT. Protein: CASSRDRVSGELFF.

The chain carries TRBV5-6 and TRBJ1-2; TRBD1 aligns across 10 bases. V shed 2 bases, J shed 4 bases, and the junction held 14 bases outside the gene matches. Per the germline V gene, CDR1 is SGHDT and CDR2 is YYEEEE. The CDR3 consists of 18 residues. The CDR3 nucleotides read TGTGCCAGCAGCTTTAAAGGGACAGGGGATCCTCTAGGCTATGGCTACACCTTC. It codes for CASSFKGTGDPLGYGYTF. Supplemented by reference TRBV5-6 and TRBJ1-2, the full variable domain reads DAGVTQSPTHLIKTRGQQVTLRCSPKSGHDTVSWYQQALGQGPQFIFQYYEEEERQRGNFPDRFSGHQFPNYSSELNVNALLLGDSALYLCASSFKGTGDPLGYGYTFGSGTRLTVV.